The 15 T cell receptor beta chains reported below all come from one sample, sequenced in a study of T cells after yellow fever vaccination. MiXCR, run by TCRdb on the 5' RACE reads, gives a single entry per CDR3 protein. The data hold about 340,000 distinct CDR3 sequences, with around 13% observed a single time. Source: CD4+ T cells sorted from PBMCs, taken 15 days after the yellow fever booster vaccination. Every receptor here comes from a man aged 18 to 35 who received the YFV17D yellow fever vaccine.

In its sample, this clonotype was seen many times. V gene TRBV20-1 combines with J gene TRBJ2-3; 9 nucleotides line up with TRBD2. J lost 0 bases, V lost 6 bases, and 7 bases had no gene match. This CDR3 region has 15 residues. In germline, CDR1 is DFQATT, CDR2 SNEGSKA (reference sequence). The CDR3 region has the DNA TGCAGTGCCCCGACTACTAGCGGGAGCACAGATACGCAGTATTTT. It yields the protein CSAPTTSGSTDTQYF.

The rearrangement uses TRBV29-1 and TRBJ1-4; 8 bases map to TRBD1. The CDR3 contains 15 residues. The V and J ends lost 2 bases and 8 bases, in that order; junction bases with no gene match: 10. Germline CDR1 is SQVTM and CDR2 is ANQGSEA. The CDR3 reads CSVERTGYSGEKLFF. Here the CDR3 DNA reads TGCAGCGTTGAACGGACAGGGTATTCGGGGGAAAAACTGTTTTTT.

This clonotype occurred a few times. This chain connects TRBV7-9 to TRBJ2-3; either TRBD1 or TRBD2 may supply D (5 bases each). In germline, CDR1 is SEHNR, CDR2 FQNEAQ (reference sequence). V gave up 5 bases and J gave up 8 bases, with 17 bases separating them. This CDR3 is built from 14 residues. CDR3 nucleotides: TGTGCCAGCAGCCAAGGGACCGCATTTGGTACGCAGTATTTT. Translating it yields CASSQGTAFGTQYF.

This clonotype occurred a few times. The chain employs TRBV5-1 and TRBJ1-2; no definite D call. With 0 bases removed from V and 4 bases from J, the gap between germline ends came to 10 bases. The CDR3 spans 14 residues. Germline lookup yields CDR1 SGHRS and CDR2 YFSETQ. The CDR3 is CASSLGQEGYGYTF. The CDR3 nucleotides are TGCGCCAGCAGCTTGGGGCAAGAAGGCTATGGCTACACCTTC. The full variable domain, its missing parts supplied by reference TRBV5-1 and TRBJ1-2, is KAGVTQTPRYLIKTRGQQVTLSCSPISGHRSVSWYQQTPGQGLQFLFEYFSETQRNKGNFPGRFSGRQFSNSRSEMNVSTLELGDSALYLCASSLGQEGYGYTFGSGTRLTVV.

Only one count was recorded for this clonotype. V and J are TRBV18 and TRBJ1-3, with D unresolved. Germline V gene sequence: CDR1 KGHSH, CDR2 LQKENI. Trimming took off 6 bases at V and 0 bases at J, with 12 bases between the two ends. The CDR3 is 15 residues long. The CDR3 coding sequence is TGTGCCAGCTCCCCGTCAGGTGACTCTGGAAACACCATATATTTT. This gives the protein CASSPSGDSGNTIYF.

This clonotype appeared a few times. One end of the junction does not line up with germline, which may come from a read error. The chain has TRBV28 and TRBJ2-1; the D gene could be TRBD1 or TRBD2 (5 bases each). The CDR3 has 14 residues. Looked up from germline, CDR1 is MDHEN and CDR2 is SYDVKM. The CDR3 protein is CASSLPGRAWRRAF. The CDR3 DNA reads TGTGCCAGCAGTTTGCCCGGCAGGGCCTGGAGGAGAGCCTTC.

J is TRBJ2-1 and V is TRBV28; 9 bases map to TRBD2. The length of the CDR3 is 15 residues. V shed 5 bases and J 5 bases; nucleotides not matched to a gene: 7. From germline, CDR1 is MDHEN and CDR2 SYDVKM. The CDR3: CASSPRGGSDNEQFF. In DNA form, the CDR3 reads TGTGCCAGCAGTCCGCGGGGGGGCTCAGACAATGAGCAGTTCTTC.

The chain has TRBV20-1 and TRBJ2-3; 9 bases line up with TRBD2. The V and J ends lost 5 bases and 2 bases, in that order; junction bases with no gene match: 14. The V gene's germline CDR1 is DFQATT and CDR2 SNEGSKA (reference sequence). CDR3 length equals 17 residues. CDR3 sequence reads: CSAPLNSAGGPTDTQYF. The CDR3 DNA follows: TGCAGTGCTCCACTCAACTCAGCGGGGGGCCCCACAGATACGCAGTATTTT.

Ten or more counts support this clonotype. The rearrangement joins TRBV12-3 or TRBV12-4 to TRBJ2-3; 9 bases fit TRBD1. CDR3 length equals 16 residues. V lost 5 bases to trimming and J lost 6 bases; unmatched junction nucleotides: 12. This chain's CDR3 is CASSPPPGQGEDTQYF. In DNA form, the CDR3 reads TGTGCCAGCAGTCCCCCCCCGGGACAGGGTGAGGATACGCAGTATTTT.

The chain uses TRBV7-9 and TRBJ1-2; D is possibly TRBD1 (6 bases). The V and J ends lost 2 bases and 6 bases respectively, with 16 bases between them. Germline lookup yields CDR1 SEHNR and CDR2 FQNEAQ (reference sequence). The CDR3 spans 15 residues. CDR3 sequence (DNA): TGTGCCAGCAGCTTAACGGGGGGGCAGGTGCATGGCTACACCTTC. This translates into CASSLTGGQVHGYTF.

This clonotype was seen ten or more times. The gene calls are TRBV4-1 and TRBJ2-7; 10 bases match TRBD1. Germline CDR1 MGHRA, CDR2 YSYEKL. The CDR3 contains 16 residues. Germline trimming cut 3 bases from V and 6 bases from J; bases unmatched to any gene: 11. CDR3 amino acids: CASSQSPGQGKGEQYF. Here the CDR3 DNA reads TGCGCCAGCAGCCAGTCTCCGGGACAGGGGAAGGGCGAGCAGTACTTC.

This clonotype appeared a few times. V and J are TRBV18 and TRBJ2-7; TRBD1 matches at 7 bases. Germline V gene data show CDR1 as KGHSH and CDR2 as LQKENI. The junction had 7 bases not matched to a gene; V was cut back by 6 bases and J by 5 bases. CDR3 size: 13 residues. The CDR3 here is CASSSNRGNEQYV. The CDR3 DNA reads as TGTGCCAGCTCCTCCAACAGGGGTAACGAGCAGTACGTC.

In its sample, this clonotype was seen a few times. The CDR3 DNA sequence: TGTGCCAGCAGCGCGGGAGGGAAAGGGATAAGCTACGAGCAGTACTTC. Translation gives CASSAGGKGISYEQYF. The rearrangement joins TRBV9 to TRBJ2-7, with 8 bases matching TRBD2. Germline CDR1 and CDR2: SGDLS and YYNGEE. The CDR3 is made up of 16 amino acids. V dropped 3 bases and J dropped 3; count of bases not matched to a gene: 11.

The V and J genes are TRBV24-1 and TRBJ2-2, with TRBD1 matching 11 bases. Trimming at V came to 10 bases and at J to 4 bases, leaving 1 base not matched to a gene. The length of the CDR3 is 13 residues. The germline CDR1 and CDR2 sequences are KGHDR and SFDVKD. CDR3 loop: CATGTGGTGELFF. CDR3 nucleotides: TGTGCCACGGGGACAGGGGGCACCGGGGAGCTGTTTTTT.

This clonotype was recorded at least ten times. Here the CDR3 DNA reads TGTGCCAGCAGGCCAGCGGGGGCGAGTGAAAAACTGTTTTTT. This translates into CASRPAGASEKLFF. The chain employs TRBV27 and TRBJ1-4, with D possibly being TRBD1 (6 bases). Trimming shortened V by 6 bases and J by 7 bases, and 15 bases separated the two germline ends. The CDR3 runs to 14 residues. The germline gives CDR1 MNHEY, CDR2 SMNVEV (reference sequence).